This T cell receptor beta chain was sequenced in a study of blood T cell repertoires in COVID-19 (dated by TCRdb to 2020 to 2022). About the investigation overall: Samples from collaborators originated in the United States, Italy and Spain and spanned both the acute and convalescent phases of COVID-19. The samples were drawn from two sources: the first 160 participants of the ongoing ImmuneRACE study, and over 1,000 subjects contributed by 6 global collaborators. The prospective study material was composed of cDNA or gDNA derived from T cells, B-cell-depleted T cells, or PBMCs. A de-identified subject ID, COVID-19 status, age in years and sex were almost always included in the sample metadata. Deeply sampled blood TCRbeta repertoires from subjects exposed to, actively infected with, or recovered from COVID-19 were included in the dataset. The repertoires were released in a freely available public database intended as a resource for research on the immune response to SARS-CoV-2. Where HLA class I and class II types were available, the types were taken from metadata supplied by the sample provider, not from assay-based typing. What the authors observed across the whole study: How much clinical and demographic metadata was included differed by source and by participant, and the metadata was provided uncurated.

Reading the germline V gene (reference sequence) gives CDR1 MNHEY and CDR2 SMNVEV. V loses 1 base of germline sequence and J loses 2 bases, and the interval between the two ends is 15 bases. Its CDR3 holds 17 amino acids, cysteine through phenylalanine. Here the CDR3 DNA is all that survives: 51 bases in frame from base 1. In the case of this clone: No antigen is known for it. The input lacks base qualities; no much larger clone sits a single base away.

Each collaborating institution followed its own protocols to collect whole blood in K2EDTA tubes. For TCRbeta analysis, collaborators shipped samples as frozen whole blood, isolated PBMCs, or DNA extracted from either of those sample types. TCRbeta CDR3 regions were amplified from genomic DNA using the immunoSEQ Assay, a bias-controlled multiplex PCR. As for how the authors treated the data: Nucleated cell counts per sample were estimated from amplification of reference gene primers within the assay. To quantify the absolute abundance of each unique TCRbeta CDR3 rearrangement, sequence reads were collapsed and filtered. For each sample, productive Simpson clonality was calculated as the square root of Simpson's diversity index across productive rearrangements. Here the immuneACCESS table is served through TCRdb, limited to in-frame sequences with V and J called. Missing clones are a known gap in these copies; in checked studies unresolved V genes cover under half, and the rest lacks a known reason. That table gives V, J and clone size, and the DNA gave D and trimming. The sample has 80,000 to 100,000 clones on record, about 80% of them singletons. In total, the top ten clones hold around a tenth of the sample.

This receptor was taken from a woman in her 70s with acute or convalescent COVID-19. The rearranged segments are TRBV27 and TRBJ1-5; 5 matching bases give a weak D call of TRBD1. Input material: peripheral blood. The nucleotide sequence is TGTGCCAGCAGTTTATTCCTCGACAGTCAAGGCAATCAGCCCCAGCATTTT. This encodes CASSLFLDSQGNQPQHF.